What follows describes a single TCR beta chain. The antigen is undetermined. This sample was included in a study of OX40 agonist ivuxolimab in advanced cancers. The sampling schedule covered blood at baseline, cycle 4 day 1, and cycle 7 day 1. Findings and limits, study-wide: Dosing at 0.1 to 3.0 mg/kg was accompanied by clonal expansion of CD4+ and CD8+ blood T cells by week 6.

TCRdb's copy holds only in-frame clones and misses some; the assay was immunoSEQ multiplex PCR. The table shows around 95,000 clones, with approximately 91% occurring only once. The sequencing here drew on CD4+ or CD8+ T cells sorted from blood, taken in a trial of the OX40 agonist ivuxolimab. The sequence derives from an adult with an advanced solid tumor such as melanoma, head and neck, liver or kidney cancer.

CDR3 loop: CASSPTVNSYNEQFF. DNA of the CDR3: TGCGCCAGCAGCCCTACCGTAAACTCCTACAATGAGCAGTTCTTC. The rearrangement joins TRBV5-1 to TRBJ2-1, with D uncertain. V was trimmed by 4 bases and J by 0 bases, leaving 11 bases between them. The germline V gene has CDR1 SGHRS and CDR2 YFSETQ. This CDR3 spans 15 amino acids.